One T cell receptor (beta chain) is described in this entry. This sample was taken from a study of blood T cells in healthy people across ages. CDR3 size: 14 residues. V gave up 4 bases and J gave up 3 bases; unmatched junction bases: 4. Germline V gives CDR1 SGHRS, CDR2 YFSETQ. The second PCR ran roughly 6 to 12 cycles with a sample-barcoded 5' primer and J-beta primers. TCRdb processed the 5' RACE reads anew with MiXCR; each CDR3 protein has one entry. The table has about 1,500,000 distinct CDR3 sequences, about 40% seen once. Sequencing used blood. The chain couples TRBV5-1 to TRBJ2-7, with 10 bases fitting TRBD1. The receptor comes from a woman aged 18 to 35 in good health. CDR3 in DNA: TGCGCCAGCAGCGGGACAGGGGCCGACTACGAGCAGTACTTC. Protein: CASSGTGADYEQYF.